This passage covers 23 T cell receptor beta chains from one sample sequenced in a study of T-cell reconstitution after alpha-beta-depleted transplantation in children. Unique molecular identifiers were incorporated during preparation of the TCRbeta library. Using its own MiXCR run on the PCR reads, TCRdb lists one record per CDR3 protein. The sample lists around 250,000 distinct CDR3 sequences, about 25% occurring once. The sample here was PBMCs, taken before TCRalphabeta/CD19-depleted stem cell transplant. Source of these receptors: a girl aged 2 to 9 with Fanconi anemia, due to receive a stem cell transplant.

The chain has TRBV20-1 and TRBJ2-1; 10 nucleotides agree with TRBD2. Trimming removed 4 bases from V and 3 bases from J; junction bases left unmatched: 3. Germline loops: CDR1 DFQATT, CDR2 SNEGSKA (reference sequence). The CDR3 is 14 residues long. CDR3 in amino acids: CSANGLAVYNEQFF. The CDR3, as DNA: TGCAGTGCTAATGGACTAGCGGTCTACAATGAGCAGTTCTTC.

The chain couples TRBV20-1 to TRBJ1-6; D remains ambiguous. This CDR3 spans 13 amino acids. Germline V gene sequence: CDR1 DFQATT, CDR2 SNEGSKA (reference sequence). Trimming removed 3 bases at V and 6 bases at J, with 9 bases between. CDR3 amino acids: CSASEDVNSPLHF. CDR3 nucleotide sequence: TGCAGTGCTAGTGAGGACGTTAATTCACCCCTCCACTTT.

This clonotype was picked up many times. This rearrangement joins TRBV6-6 to TRBJ2-3; D is possibly TRBD1 (6 bases). Trimming cost V 2 bases and J 3 bases, with 12 bases left between them. CDR1 and CDR2 from the germline V gene are MNHNY and SVGAGI (reference sequence). This CDR3 has 15 amino acids. This chain's CDR3 is CASSYQGLATDTQYF. CDR3 sequence (DNA): TGTGCCAGCAGTTACCAGGGGCTGGCGACAGATACGCAGTATTTT.

The genes are TRBV21-1 and TRBJ2-5; TRBD2, as called in the table, went unchecked against the DNA. TRBV21-1 is a listed pseudogene. CDR3 length: 13 amino acids. DNA of the CDR3: TGTGCCAGCAGCATCGGGCGGGGAGAGACCCAGTACTTC. Amino acid sequence: CASSIGRGETQYF.

This clonotype was counted only a few times. The chain has TRBV20-1 and TRBJ2-6; tentatively, D is TRBD1 (6 bases). The germline V gene encodes CDR1 DFQATT and CDR2 SNEGSKA (reference sequence). Trimming removed 6 bases from V and 8 bases from J, with 17 bases in between. The CDR3 loop spans 14 amino acids. The CDR3 DNA follows: TGCAGTGCCGCCACAGGGTCCGGTACCAACGTCCTGACTTTC. It is translated as CSAATGSGTNVLTF.

Ten or more counts support this clonotype. The chain is built from TRBV2 and TRBJ2-5; TRBD2 is a possible D gene (5 bases). The CDR3 runs to 14 residues. Germline V gene lookup returns CDR1 SNHLY and CDR2 FYNNEI. Trimming removed 7 bases from V and 6 bases from J, with 18 bases in between. CDR3 DNA: TGTGCCAGCACTAGAAGAGGGCCAACGAAGACCCAGTACTTC. It yields the protein CASTRRGPTKTQYF.

The genes are TRBV29-1 and TRBJ2-7; D may match TRBD1 or TRBD2 (5 bases each). V was trimmed by 5 bases and J by 6 bases, leaving 11 bases between them. Germline-derived CDR1 and CDR2 are SQVTM and ANQGSEA. CDR3 length: 11 amino acids. The chain's CDR3 is CSVKGSGEQYF. The DNA of the CDR3 is TGCAGCGTTAAGGGGAGCGGCGAGCAGTACTTC.

This clonotype came up a few times. This chain connects TRBV4-2 to TRBJ2-2; the match to TRBD2 covers 9 bases. V was clipped by 4 bases and J by 1 base; unmatched bases: 4. There are 16 residues in the CDR3. Germline assignment: CDR1 LGHNA and CDR2 YNFKEQ. CDR3 coding DNA: TGTGCCAGCAGCCTCGGACTAGCGAAGAACACCGGGGAGCTGTTTTTT. Amino acid sequence: CASSLGLAKNTGELFF.

The chain employs TRBV3-1 and TRBJ1-2; no clear D. The germline V gene has CDR1 LGHDT and CDR2 YNNKEL (reference sequence). V lost 5 bases and J lost 8, with 15 bases in between. CDR3 length equals 13 residues. For the CDR3, the DNA is TGTGCCAGCAGCTCCAGACTCGAAAGGGGCTACACCTTC. Protein: CASSSRLERGYTF.

V gene TRBV6-5 combines with J gene TRBJ2-3; D may be TRBD2 (6 bases). The germline V gene has CDR1 MNHEY and CDR2 SVGAGI. The length of the CDR3 is 15 residues. The V end lost 4 bases, the J end lost 0 bases, and 11 bases lay between the germline ends. The CDR3 nucleotides are TGTGCCAGCAGTTTACTCCGGGGGAGCACAGATACGCAGTATTTT. Its protein product is CASSLLRGSTDTQYF.

The genes are TRBV20-1 and TRBJ2-5; D is undetermined. The V end lost 3 bases, the J end lost 2 bases, and 13 bases lay between the germline ends. The CDR3 extends over 14 amino acids. Germline values: CDR1 DFQATT, CDR2 SNEGSKA (reference sequence). CDR3 DNA: TGCAGTGCTAGTGTGACACTTACTCAAGAGACCCAGTACTTC. Encoded protein: CSASVTLTQETQYF.

This clonotype occurred a few times. The chain combines TRBV29-1 with TRBJ2-1; TRBD1 agrees at 9 bases. V was clipped by 8 bases and J by 2 bases; unmatched bases: 1. From germline, CDR1 is SQVTM and CDR2 ANQGSEA. The CDR3 covers 12 residues. The CDR3 DNA reads TGCAGCACAGGGGGCGCCTACAATGAGCAGTTCTTC. Its protein is CSTGGAYNEQFF.

This clonotype was counted a few times. V usage is TRBV5-1 and J usage is TRBJ2-1; 8 nucleotides align to TRBD1. The CDR3 sequence is 12 residues long. V was pared by 3 bases and J by 7 bases, with 0 bases of the junction left unmatched. Germline V gene data show CDR1 as SGHRS and CDR2 as YFSETQ. Here the CDR3 DNA reads TGCGCCAGCAGCTGGACAGGGAATGAGCAGTTCTTC. Its protein is CASSWTGNEQFF.

This clonotype was counted only a few times. The J gene is TRBJ2-5, the V gene TRBV20-1, with D possibly being TRBD2 (5 bases). Deletions cut 7 bases from V and 3 bases from J, with 15 bases between. Per the germline V gene, CDR1 is DFQATT and CDR2 is SNEGSKA (reference sequence). This CDR3 contains 13 residues. Written as DNA, the CDR3 is TGCAGTGTCCCCCCTAGCACCGAAGAGACCCAGTACTTC. The encoded protein is CSVPPSTEETQYF.

The chain joins TRBV11-3 to TRBJ2-1, with 13 bases aligning to TRBD2. The germline gives CDR1 SGHNT, CDR2 YENEEA. The CDR3 extends over 15 amino acids. V dropped 5 bases and J dropped 8; count of bases not matched to a gene: 6. The CDR3 region is CASSPRTSGSDEQFF. DNA of the CDR3: TGTGCCAGCAGCCCTCGGACTAGCGGGAGTGATGAGCAGTTCTTC.

The chain couples TRBV25-1 to TRBJ2-7; the match to TRBD1 covers 10 bases. Germline V gene lookup returns CDR1 MGHDK and CDR2 SYGVNS. The CDR3 loop spans 15 amino acids. With V trimmed by 3 bases and J by 3 bases, 5 bases remained unmatched. The CDR3 bases are TGTGCCAGCAGTGATCCGGGACAGGGGAACTACGAGCAGTACTTC. Translated: CASSDPGQGNYEQYF.

About this clonotype itself: It may be a read error: a sequence one base away is much more abundant. The chain combines TRBV12-3 or TRBV12-4 with TRBJ2-1, with a possible D match to TRBD2 (5 bases). This CDR3 contains 14 residues. Trimming stripped 2 bases from V and 10 bases from J, with 15 bases between. In nucleotides, the CDR3 is TGTGCCAGCAGTTTACCGAGGGCAAACCGGGAGCAGTTCTTC. Translation: CASSLPRANREQFF.

This clonotype has a handful of counts. As the CDR3 is not closed by the conserved phenylalanine or tryptophan, this likely results from a read error. It is unclear where the CDR3 begins or ends on the DNA, so no DNA is shown, and the CDR3 is as TCRdb lists it. This chain joins TRBV29-1 and TRBJ2-1; TRBD1, the table's D call, was not compared with the DNA. The CDR3 length equals 11 residues, ends included. Germline V gives CDR1 SQVTM, CDR2 ANQGSEA. CDR3 residues: CSVLRQGISYV.

This clonotype appeared many times. The chain employs TRBV28 and TRBJ2-7; 7 nucleotides line up with TRBD2. This CDR3 is 12 amino acids long. Trimming took 6 bases from V and 3 from J; bases not matched to a gene: 2. The germline V gene encodes CDR1 MDHEN and CDR2 SYDVKM. CDR3 protein: CASSGGYYEQYF. CDR3 sequence (DNA): TGTGCCAGCAGCGGGGGGTACTACGAGCAGTACTTC.

The table lists this clonotype with a few counts. An end of the junction does not agree with germline; a read error may underlie this. The V gene is TRBV29-1, the J gene TRBJ1-2, with unresolved D. Germline CDR1 is SQVTM and CDR2 is ANQGSEA. This CDR3 has 12 residues. CDR3 DNA sequence: TGCAGCGCTGAACGGACGGACTATGGCTACACCTTC. Its protein product is CSAERTDYGYTF.

This clonotype has a count of ten or more. This sequence joins TRBV20-1 and TRBJ2-5; D is uncertain. The germline V and J ends were trimmed by 3 bases and 2 bases, with 13 bases remaining between them. In germline, CDR1 is DFQATT, CDR2 SNEGSKA (reference sequence). The CDR3 extends over 14 amino acids. The CDR3 here is CSARSVVEQETQYF. DNA of the CDR3: TGCAGTGCTAGGTCTGTGGTGGAGCAAGAGACCCAGTACTTC.

This sequence joins TRBV5-4 and TRBJ1-6; D might be TRBD1 (6 bases). Trimming left V 1 base short and J 5 bases short, with 16 bases between. CDR3 length: 17 residues. Per germline, CDR1 SGHNT and CDR2 YYREEE (reference sequence). This chain's CDR3 is CASSLTGWGANNSPLHF. CDR3 coding DNA: TGTGCCAGCAGCTTGACGGGATGGGGGGCGAATAATTCACCCCTCCACTTT.

The chain joins TRBV27 to TRBJ2-2; D not certain. The CDR3 extends over 16 amino acids. The germline V and J ends were trimmed by 7 bases and 0 bases, with 15 bases remaining between them. Germline CDR1 MNHEY, CDR2 SMNVEV (reference sequence). CDR3 protein: CASKIVGNANTGELFF. For the CDR3, the DNA is TGTGCCAGCAAAATCGTCGGCAACGCGAACACCGGGGAGCTGTTTTTT.